These T cell receptor beta chains were read from a single sample in a study of T cells in Graves' hyperthyroidism and ophthalmopathy. One entry per CDR3 protein, called by TCRdb with MiXCR from the multiplex PCR reads. The sample comprises over 500,000 distinct CDR3 sequences, 17% of which are singletons, and around 17% rests with the top ten. Sequenced material: blood. These receptors were obtained from a woman younger than 35 with Graves' ophthalmopathy. CDR3s include the opening cysteine and the closing phenylalanine or tryptophan. A D gene is named only where the DNA matches it firmly. Clone size is shown for a subset of rows, as once, few, many or a class of expanded clone.

j_gene	abundance	v_gene	d_gene	CDR3nt	CDR3aa
TRBJ1-1	many	TRBV7-9	.	TGTGCCAGCAGCCCCCCCCGCAGGGTGGCCACTGAAGCTTTCTTT	CASSPPRRVATEAFF
TRBJ2-6	many	TRBV12-3/TRBV12-4	.	TGTGCCAGCAGTCATCCTGACAGGCTATGGGCCAACGTCCTGACTTTC	CASSHPDRLWANVLTF
TRBJ2-7	many	TRBV28	TRBD1	TGTGCCAGCAGTTTAAGGACAGGACTCTACGAGCAGTACTTC	CASSLRTGLYEQYF
TRBJ2-7	.	TRBV27	TRBD1	TGTGCCAGCAGTTATGCCGGGACAGGGTCATACGAGCAGTACTTC	CASSYAGTGSYEQYF
TRBJ1-5	many	TRBV27	.	TGTGCCAGCAGATTGGGGGGCAATCAGCCCCAGCATTTT	CASRLGGNQPQHF
TRBJ2-3	.	TRBV7-9	TRBD2	TGTGCCAGCAGCCCCGGGGTAGCGGGATGGACAGATACGCAGTATTTT	CASSPGVAGWTDTQYF
TRBJ2-7	few	TRBV5-1	TRBD1	TGCGCCAGCAGCTTGGGTGGGACAGAAACCTACGAGCAGTACTTC	CASSLGGTETYEQYF
TRBJ1-3	few	TRBV7-8	.	TGTGCCAGCAGCCCGACCAACGGGCGGCTCTCTGGAAACACCATATATTTT	CASSPTNGRLSGNTIYF
TRBJ1-1	.	TRBV6-1	.	TGTGCCAGCAGCCGACAGGTCTCTGAAGCTTTCTTT	CASSRQVSEAFF
TRBJ2-7	many	TRBV11-2	TRBD1	TGTGCCAGCAGCCCGCAACAGGGGCTACGGTACGAGCAGTACTTC	CASSPQQGLRYEQYF
TRBJ1-6	few	TRBV7-2	.	TGTGCCAGCAGCTTAAGGGATCCTACGAATTCACCCCTCCACTTT	CASSLRDPTNSPLHF
TRBJ2-4	.	TRBV12-3/TRBV12-4	.	TGTGCCAGCAGTTTGAGGGCTATTCAGTACTTC	CASSLRAIQYF
TRBJ1-2	.	TRBV6-1	.	TGTGCCAGCAGTGAAGGGGTGGGGGCGGGCTATGGCTACACCTTC	CASSEGVGAGYGYTF
TRBJ1-2	.	TRBV25-1	TRBD1	TGTGCCAGCAGTGAAGGGACAGGGGCGCACTATGGCTACACCTTC	CASSEGTGAHYGYTF
TRBJ1-5	few	TRBV7-2	.	TGTGCCAGCAGCGAGAATTATCATCAGCCCCAGCATTTT	CASSENYHQPQHF
TRBJ1-3	.	TRBV12-3/TRBV12-4	.	TGTGCCAGCACCCTGGGAGATGGCCCTGGAAACACCATATATTTT	CASTLGDGPGNTIYF
TRBJ2-1	many	TRBV2	TRBD2	TGTGCCAGCAGTGAAATAGCGGGAGGGCCCAATGAGCAGTTCTTC	CASSEIAGGPNEQFF
TRBJ2-3	many	TRBV28	.	TGTGCCAGCAGTTTACCCGACCCTCAGGATACGCAGTATTTT	CASSLPDPQDTQYF
TRBJ2-3	many	TRBV11-2	TRBD1	TGTGCCAGCAGCTTAGTCTATGGGACAGACACAGATACGCAGTATTTT	CASSLVYGTDTDTQYF
TRBJ2-2	few	TRBV6-1	TRBD2	TGTGCCAGCAGGGGACTAGCCGGGGAGCTGTTTTTT	CASRGLAGELFF
TRBJ2-3	.	TRBV11-2	TRBD2	TGTGCCAGCAGTCCTACTAGCGGGAGAACAACAGATACGCAGTATTTT	CASSPTSGRTTDTQYF
TRBJ1-2	.	TRBV2	TRBD1	TGTGCCAGCAGTGAAGCGGGACAGAGAAACTATGGCTACACCTTC	CASSEAGQRNYGYTF
TRBJ2-5	few	TRBV29-1	.	TGCAGCGTTGGATGGACAAGAGAAGAGACCCAGTACTTC	CSVGWTREETQYF
TRBJ1-1	many	TRBV7-8	.	TGTGCCAGCAGCTTAGGCACTGACACTGAAGCTTTCTTT	CASSLGTDTEAFF
TRBJ2-2	few	TRBV2	.	TGTGCCAGCAGTGACTATTCACCCGGGGAGCTGTTTTTT	CASSDYSPGELFF
TRBJ1-5	many	TRBV20-1	.	TGCAGTGCTAGAGTAGGGCCCGGCAATCAGCCCCAGCATTTT	CSARVGPGNQPQHF
TRBJ2-7	many	TRBV5-8	.	TGTGCCAGCAGCTTGAACGGCCAAATCGGTCACGAGCAGTACTTC	CASSLNGQIGHEQYF
TRBJ1-2	many	TRBV28	.	TGTGCCAGCAGTTTACCCAGGGTTCCCTATGGCTACACCTTC	CASSLPRVPYGYTF
TRBJ1-1	many	TRBV28	.	TGTGCCAGCAGCAAGACGGGAGGTTCGGATGAAGCTTTCTTT	CASSKTGGSDEAFF
TRBJ1-1	many	TRBV10-3	.	TGTGCCATCAGCGACGAACCAGGGGTAGACACTGAAGCTTTCTTT	CAISDEPGVDTEAFF
TRBJ1-5	few	TRBV19	.	TGTGCCAGTAGTATGGGTCTACCTTATAGCAATCAGCCCCAGCATTTT	CASSMGLPYSNQPQHF
TRBJ1-2	many	TRBV11-2	.	TGTGCCAGGCCCAGGGACGGTTCCAACTATGGCTACACCTTC	CARPRDGSNYGYTF
TRBJ2-3	many	TRBV3-1	.	TGTGCCAGCAGCCAGGGTAGCGTGATTGGCACAGATACGCAGTATTTT	CASSQGSVIGTDTQYF
TRBJ2-1	many	TRBV20-1	.	TGCAGTGCTAGCAGGCGAGGGGATGAGCAGTTCTTC	CSASRRGDEQFF
TRBJ2-1	many	TRBV12-3/TRBV12-4	.	TGTGCCAGCAGTTTAAGGTTAGAAACGGGCAATGAGCAGTTCTTC	CASSLRLETGNEQFF
TRBJ2-7	many	TRBV11-2	.	TGTGCCAGCAGTTCTCCGGAGGCAGGGCCCTACGAGCAGTACTTC	CASSSPEAGPYEQYF
TRBJ2-5	few	TRBV9	.	TGTGCCAGCAGCCCGGACTCCCCCGAGACCCAGTACTTC	CASSPDSPETQYF
TRBJ2-2	few	TRBV5-1	.	TGCGCCAGCAGCTTCCAGGAGAACACCGGGGAGCTGTTTTTT	CASSFQENTGELFF
TRBJ2-1	many	TRBV5-1	TRBD1	TGCGCCAGCAGCCAGTCCCGGGACAGGAGTGAGCAGTTCTTC	CASSQSRDRSEQFF
TRBJ2-5	many	TRBV2	.	TGTGCCAGCAGTGAAGGGGAGACCCAGTACTTC	CASSEGETQYF